The next 11 T cell receptor beta chains were all read from a single sample in a study of shared clonotypes between healthy human individuals. Clones were read by immunoSEQ multiplex PCR, and TCRdb kept only the in-frame ones, dropping some. Among some 2.4 million clones, approximately 93% were seen once, and the ten largest hold more than 0.35%. Sequenced input: naive CD4+ T cells from PBMCs. Subset specified: CD45RA+ positively selected. Receptors were obtained from a man younger than 30 in good health. Some clones in this sample may be carry-over from other donors' samples.

In DNA, the CDR3 is TGTGCCAGCAGGCGATTACCTACCACCGGGGAGCTGTTTTTT. This sequence encodes CASRRLPTTGELFF. V gene TRBV7-3 combines with J gene TRBJ2-2; D is undetermined. Trimming took 6 bases from V and 4 from J, leaving 12 bases between them. CDR3 size: 14 residues. The germline gives CDR1 SGHTA, CDR2 FQGTGA.

J is TRBJ2-2 and V is TRBV7-3, with 7 bases fitting TRBD2. Germline V gives CDR1 SGHTA, CDR2 FQGTGA. After removal of 4 bases from V and 5 bases from J, the junction contained 19 bases not matched to a gene. The CDR3 length is 19 residues. DNA for the CDR3: TGTGCCAGCAGCTCATTAAGCGGGACCTCTACGCCGAGGACCGGGGAGCTGTTTTTT. Residues: CASSSLSGTSTPRTGELFF.

This clone was seen just once. The V and J genes are TRBV9 and TRBJ2-5; D perhaps matches TRBD1 (6 bases). The DNA end lines up better with TRBJ2-7; the J call may be wrong. The CDR3 runs 14 residues. Germline-derived CDR1 and CDR2 are SGDLS and YYNGEE. CDR3 amino acids: CASSVRGSSYEQYF. The CDR3 DNA reads as TGTGCCAGCAGCGTAAGGGGGAGCTCCTACGAGCAGTACTTC.

The rearrangement joins TRBV6-1 to TRBJ2-7; 10 nucleotides line up with TRBD1. CDR3 size: 13 residues. The V segment lost 6 bases and the J segment 6 bases; nucleotides outside the gene matches: 5. Germline values: CDR1 MNHNS, CDR2 SASEGT. The CDR3 protein is CASSPDRGLEQYF. DNA of the CDR3: TGTGCCAGCAGCCCTGACAGGGGGCTCGAGCAGTACTTC.

The genes are TRBV27 and TRBJ2-2; 8 bases match TRBD2. V gave up 7 bases and J gave up 5 bases; unmatched junction bases: 3. The CDR3 consists of 13 residues. Germline CDR1 reads MNHEY; CDR2 reads SMNVEV (reference sequence). CDR3 region: CASTGRETGELFF. The CDR3, as DNA: TGTGCCAGCACCGGGAGGGAAACCGGGGAGCTGTTTTTT.

The chain carries TRBV14 and TRBJ1-1; tentative D call: TRBD1 (5 bases). Trimming shortened V by 4 bases and J by 1 base, and 7 bases separated the two germline ends. In germline, CDR1 is SGHDN, CDR2 FVKESK. CDR3 length: 13 residues. CDR3 region: CASSLTGNTEAFF. DNA for the CDR3: TGTGCCAGCAGCCTCACAGGGAACACTGAAGCTTTCTTT.

V gene TRBV18 combines with J gene TRBJ1-3; D might be TRBD1 (6 bases). Germline CDR1 reads KGHSH; CDR2 reads LQKENI. Trimming cost V 6 bases and J 4 bases, with 13 bases left between them. The length of the CDR3 is 14 residues. Here the CDR3 reads CASSLRGDGNTIYF. The DNA of the CDR3 is TGTGCCAGCTCCCTCAGGGGAGACGGAAACACCATATATTTT.

The chain uses TRBV5-1 and TRBJ1-2; possible D gene TRBD1, 6 bases. The CDR3 is 14 residues long. Germline V gene lookup returns CDR1 SGHRS and CDR2 YFSETQ. The V gene lost 4 bases and the J gene lost 4 bases, with 14 bases spanning the gap. The CDR3 coding sequence is TGCGCCAGCAGCCGAAGGACAGAGGCCTATGGCTACACCTTC. Translation: CASSRRTEAYGYTF.

The chain is built from TRBV28 and TRBJ1-2; 9 nucleotides align to TRBD1. The length of the CDR3 is 16 residues. Germline CDR1 is MDHEN and CDR2 is SYDVKM. V trimming: 3 bases; J trimming: 5 bases; junction bases outside the gene matches: 10. The CDR3 protein is CASSFHTGGARYGYTF. The CDR3 DNA reads as TGTGCCAGCAGTTTTCATACAGGGGGCGCAAGATATGGCTACACCTTC.

The rearrangement links TRBV6-5 to TRBJ2-7, with TRBD2 matching 7 bases. The V and J ends lost 5 bases and 2 bases, in that order; junction bases with no gene match: 3. This CDR3 spans 13 amino acids. CDR1 and CDR2 from the germline V gene are MNHEY and SVGAGI. The chain's CDR3 is CASSTSATYEQYF. The CDR3 bases are TGTGCCAGCAGTACTAGCGCAACCTACGAGCAGTACTTC.

The chain carries TRBV12-5 and TRBJ2-1, with TRBD2 identical over 10 bases. This CDR3 region has 18 residues. CDR1 is LGHNT, CDR2 FRNRAP, per germline. V shed 1 base, J shed 4 bases, and the junction held 10 bases outside the gene matches. The chain's CDR3 is CASGLGDRAGGSYNEQFF. The CDR3 region has the DNA TGTGCTAGTGGTTTGGGGGACAGAGCGGGAGGGTCTTACAATGAGCAGTTCTTC.